Each of the 30 T cell receptor beta chains below was sequenced from the same sample in a study of control samples from healthy donors and cancer patients. TCRdb's table, derived via immunoSEQ multiplex PCR, lists solely in-frame clones and lacks some. The table shows fewer than 80,000 clones, with 90% occurring only once. Sequencing was carried out using PBMCs. These receptors originate from a man in his fifties or sixties with colorectal cancer.

The chain is built from TRBV10-3 and TRBJ2-5; D not certain. The V end lost 6 bases, the J end lost 2 bases, and 7 bases lay between the germline ends. CDR3 length equals 12 residues. CDR1 is ENHRY and CDR2 is SYGVKD in the germline V gene. CDR3 residues: CAIRAEQETQYF. CDR3 bases: TGTGCCATCAGGGCGGAACAAGAGACCCAGTACTTC.

This chain uses TRBV9 with TRBJ2-5; D is perhaps TRBD2 (7 bases). This CDR3 contains 15 residues. The germline CDR1 and CDR2 sequences are SGDLS and YYNGEE. V was pared by 1 base and J by 5 bases, with 15 bases between. CDR3 in amino acids: CASSVLGGGSETQYF. As DNA, the CDR3 is TGTGCCAGCAGCGTACTGGGGGGGGGCTCCGAGACCCAGTACTTC.

V and J are TRBV10-3 and TRBJ2-5; 10 bases fit TRBD1. The CDR3 totals 17 residues. Per the germline V gene, CDR1 is ENHRY and CDR2 is SYGVKD. The junction had 12 bases not matched to a gene; V was cut back by 7 bases and J by 1 base. The CDR3 is CAINPLRDRGPQETQYF. CDR3 DNA sequence: TGTGCCATCAACCCACTCCGGGACAGGGGCCCCCAAGAGACCCAGTACTTC.

This chain links TRBV19 with TRBJ2-1, with D possibly TRBD2 on 6 matching bases. The CDR3 runs to 14 residues. V shed 2 bases and J shed 1 base, with 6 bases lying between them. Germline CDR1 LNHDA, CDR2 SQIVND (reference sequence). As DNA, the CDR3 is TGTGCCAGTAGTATACTAGCGTCCTACAATGAGCAGTTCTTC. Encoded protein: CASSILASYNEQFF.

The genes are TRBV7-9 and TRBJ2-3; 13 bases are a match to TRBD2. V was pared by 5 bases and J by 2 bases, with 7 bases of the junction left unmatched. This CDR3 has 17 residues. Germline CDR1 reads SEHNR; CDR2 reads FQNEAQ (reference sequence). CDR3 sequence reads: CASSIGLAGATTDTQYF. The CDR3 nucleotides read TGTGCCAGCAGCATCGGACTAGCGGGGGCGACCACAGATACGCAGTATTTT.

The genes are TRBV7-9 and TRBJ2-5; D is perhaps TRBD2 (6 bases). The CDR3 is 18 residues long. V gave up 5 bases and J gave up 5 bases, with 27 bases separating them. From germline, CDR1 is SEHNR and CDR2 FQNEAQ (reference sequence). DNA of the CDR3: TGTGCCAGCAGCCCCCCACGGGGGAAGGACTCTATAGGGGAGACCCAGTACTTC. This codes for CASSPPRGKDSIGETQYF.

The gene calls are TRBV6-1 and TRBJ2-1; 8 positions agree with TRBD2. CDR3 length: 16 amino acids. Unmatched junction bases numbered 6, after V lost 4 bases and J lost 1 base. Germline V gives CDR1 MNHNS, CDR2 SASEGT. Here the CDR3 reads CASSGLERGSYNEQFF. The CDR3 DNA follows: TGTGCCAGCAGTGGCCTCGAGCGGGGGTCCTACAATGAGCAGTTCTTC.

V is TRBV28 and J is TRBJ2-3; no clear D. Trimming removed 2 bases from V and 6 bases from J, with 12 bases in between. Germline CDR1 and CDR2: MDHEN and SYDVKM. The length of the CDR3 is 14 residues. The chain's CDR3 is CASSLRPLRDTQYF. In nucleotides, the CDR3 is TGTGCCAGCAGTTTACGCCCACTGCGGGATACGCAGTATTTT.

The chain employs TRBV5-6 and TRBJ1-2; D remains ambiguous. V shed 4 bases and J shed 8 bases, with 9 bases lying between them. Germline CDR1 reads SGHDT; CDR2 reads YYEEEE. The CDR3 is 11 residues long. The CDR3 is CASSLNWGYTF. The DNA of the CDR3 is TGTGCCAGCAGCCTGAACTGGGGCTACACCTTC.

This clone was counted a few times. This chain uses TRBV19 with TRBJ2-3; TRBD2 agrees at 8 bases. This CDR3 region has 15 residues. In germline, CDR1 is LNHDA, CDR2 SQIVND (reference sequence). The trim removed 3 bases at V and 6 bases at J, leaving 8 bases unmatched. The CDR3 here is CASSIVGGGQDTQYF. CDR3 nucleotide sequence: TGTGCCAGTAGTATCGTTGGCGGGGGGCAGGATACGCAGTATTTT.

This clone was observed once. This rearrangement joins TRBV11-2 to TRBJ2-7; no clear D. The length of the CDR3 is 13 residues. The germline V gene encodes CDR1 SGHAT and CDR2 FQNNGV. Trimming pared 5 bases from V and 3 bases from J, leaving 11 bases between. Here the CDR3 reads CASSRTDGYEQYF. CDR3 nucleotides: TGTGCCAGCAGCCGAACGGACGGCTACGAGCAGTACTTC.

This chain links TRBV4-3 with TRBJ1-5, with 8 bases aligning to TRBD1. The CDR3 is 16 residues long. With V trimmed by 3 bases and J by 10 bases, 14 bases remained unmatched. Germline CDR1 reads LGHNA; CDR2 reads YSLEER. This CDR3 reads CASSQDRVPVGEPQHF. The CDR3 DNA follows: TGCGCCAGCAGCCAGGACAGGGTACCCGTCGGGGAACCCCAGCATTTT.

The chain joins TRBV5-1 to TRBJ1-2; the D gene is possibly TRBD1 (5 bases). The CDR3 has 14 residues. Germline V gene data show CDR1 as SGHRS and CDR2 as YFSETQ. Trimming stripped 5 bases from V and 0 bases from J, with 11 bases between. CDR3 sequence reads: CASSEAGPNYGYTF. CDR3 sequence (DNA): TGCGCCAGCAGTGAGGCAGGGCCTAACTATGGCTACACCTTC.

The count of this clone is one. This chain links TRBV15 with TRBJ2-2, with 8 bases lining up with TRBD1. The CDR3 runs 16 residues. J gave up 2 bases and V 6 bases, and 8 bases lay outside the gene matches. CDR1 and CDR2 from the germline V gene are LNHNV and YYDKDF (reference sequence). The CDR3 sequence: CATRNSGTGNTGELFF. CDR3 bases: TGTGCCACCAGGAACTCCGGGACAGGCAACACCGGGGAGCTGTTTTTT.

The chain joins TRBV27 to TRBJ2-5; tentative D call: TRBD1 (6 bases). Germline CDR1 and CDR2: MNHEY and SMNVEV (reference sequence). Trimming took off 5 bases at V and 4 bases at J, with 17 bases between the two ends. The CDR3 sequence is 15 residues long. Here the CDR3 reads CASSPGGARVETQYF. CDR3 coding DNA: TGTGCCAGCAGTCCTGGGGGCGCGCGTGTAGAGACCCAGTACTTC.

V usage is TRBV5-1 and J usage is TRBJ2-3, with a possible D match to TRBD2 (6 bases). Germline V CDR1 and CDR2: SGHRS, YFSETQ. V lost 0 bases to trimming and J lost 4 bases, with 12 bases between them. The CDR3 consists of 15 residues. The CDR3 nucleotides read TGCGCCAGCAGCTTGGGGGGAGGAAACCCAGATACGCAGTATTTT. Its protein is CASSLGGGNPDTQYF. The variable domain in full, completed from reference TRBV5-1 and TRBJ2-3, reads KAGVTQTPRYLIKTRGQQVTLSCSPISGHRSVSWYQQTPGQGLQFLFEYFSETQRNKGNFPGRFSGRQFSNSRSEMNVSTLELGDSALYLCASSLGGGNPDTQYFGPGTRLTVL.

The V and J genes are TRBV7-2 and TRBJ1-1; no clear D gene. This CDR3 region has 13 residues. Per the germline V gene, CDR1 is SGHTA and CDR2 is FQGNSA. Trimming cost V 5 bases and J 1 base, with 8 bases left between them. DNA of the CDR3: TGTGCCAGCAGCCAACGGTGGAACACTGAAGCTTTCTTT. This codes for CASSQRWNTEAFF.

The genes are TRBV19 and TRBJ2-3; D is ambiguous. CDR1 and CDR2 from the germline V gene are LNHDA and SQIVND (reference sequence). Trimming pared 6 bases from V and 2 bases from J, leaving 12 bases between. CDR3 size: 14 residues. This CDR3 is CASSSRAFTDTQYF. For the CDR3, the DNA is TGTGCCAGTAGCTCCCGGGCCTTCACAGATACGCAGTATTTT.

The rearrangement links TRBV7-3 to TRBJ2-3; 9 positions match TRBD1. The germline gives CDR1 SGHTA, CDR2 FQGTGA. The J segment lost 7 bases and the V segment lost 10 bases, leaving 12 bases of the junction unmatched. CDR3 length equals 14 residues. This CDR3 reads CATLGQGDSHTQYF. The CDR3 DNA is TGTGCCACCCTGGGACAGGGAGATTCGCATACGCAGTATTTT. The full variable domain, with the rest looked up from reference TRBV7-3 and TRBJ2-3, is GAGVSQTPSNKVTEKGKYVELRCDPISGHTALYWYRQSLGQGPEFLIYFQGTGAADDSGLPNDRFFAVRPEGSVSTLKIQRTERGDSAVYLCATLGQGDSHTQYFGPGTRLTVL.

V is TRBV28 and J is TRBJ2-2; 9 bases fit TRBD1. The CDR3 runs 15 residues. Germline V gene lookup returns CDR1 MDHEN and CDR2 SYDVKM. V trimming: 5 bases; J trimming: 2 bases; junction bases outside the gene matches: 3. The CDR3 DNA sequence: TGTGCCAGCAGTGGGGGACAGGGAAACACCGGGGAGCTGTTTTTT. Translated, it gives CASSGGQGNTGELFF.

The rearrangement joins TRBV18 to TRBJ2-1; D remains unclear. Trimming took 6 bases from V and 3 from J, leaving 18 bases between them. The length of the CDR3 is 16 residues. Germline V gives CDR1 KGHSH, CDR2 LQKENI. The chain's CDR3 is CASSGPRHGLYNEQFF. The CDR3 DNA reads TGTGCCAGCTCCGGACCTCGACATGGCCTCTACAATGAGCAGTTCTTC.

This sequence joins TRBV6-5 and TRBJ1-1; TRBD1 might be the D (6 bases). CDR1 is MNHEY, CDR2 SVGAGI, per germline. There are 11 residues in the CDR3. V gave up 6 bases and J gave up 9 bases, with 11 bases separating them. This CDR3 reads CASRYREKAFF. DNA for the CDR3: TGTGCCAGCAGGTACAGGGAAAAAGCTTTCTTT.

The rearrangement links TRBV19 to TRBJ1-5; D is possibly TRBD1 (5 bases). From germline, CDR1 is LNHDA and CDR2 SQIVND (reference sequence). Trimming removed 2 bases from V and 1 base from J, with 9 bases in between. The CDR3 length is 15 residues. CDR3 coding DNA: TGTGCCAGTAGTATATCCAGGGTAAGCAATCAGCCCCAGCATTTT. Protein sequence: CASSISRVSNQPQHF.

This sequence joins TRBV4-1 and TRBJ1-3, with TRBD1 identical over 9 bases. This CDR3 region has 16 residues. Germline CDR1 MGHRA, CDR2 YSYEKL. V shed 4 bases and J 1 base; nucleotides not matched to a gene: 5. The CDR3 is CASSRLDRGSGNTIYF. The CDR3 DNA is TGCGCCAGCAGCCGGCTGGACAGGGGATCTGGAAACACCATATATTTT.

This chain uses TRBV12-3 or TRBV12-4 with TRBJ2-5; 7 bases line up with TRBD2. The CDR3 is 11 residues long. V was clipped by 2 bases and J by 10 bases; unmatched bases: 1. The CDR3 nucleotides are TGTGCCAGCAGTTTACGGGGGGTCCAGTACTTC. Translation gives CASSLRGVQYF.

The rearrangement joins TRBV30 to TRBJ1-5; D perhaps matches TRBD1 (5 bases). The CDR3 extends over 13 amino acids. CDR1 and CDR2 (germline): GTSNPN, SVGIG (reference sequence). Trimming took off 2 bases at V and 6 bases at J, with 11 bases between the two ends. In DNA form, the CDR3 reads TGTGCCTGGAGTACGAATAGGGGTCAGCCCCAGCATTTT. Its protein product is CAWSTNRGQPQHF.

The chain recombines TRBV29-1 with TRBJ2-2; the D is unclear. Germline V gives CDR1 SQVTM, CDR2 ANQGSEA. V was pared by 4 bases and J by 1 base, with 7 bases between. CDR3 size: 13 residues. The CDR3 DNA reads as TGCAGCGTTGTGGCCCTGAACACCGGGGAGCTGTTTTTT. Amino acid sequence: CSVVALNTGELFF.

This clone was found a few times. This chain joins TRBV7-2 and TRBJ1-4; 11 positions agree with TRBD1. Germline CDR1 and CDR2: SGHTA and FQGNSA. The CDR3 has 18 residues. V shed 5 bases, J shed 1 base, and the junction held 9 bases outside the gene matches. In DNA, the CDR3 is TGTGCCAGCAGCCGTGGGAGGGGACAGGGGGGAACTAATGAAAAACTGTTTTTT. The encoded protein is CASSRGRGQGGTNEKLFF.

The chain joins TRBV5-5 to TRBJ2-1, with a weak D call TRBD2 (5 bases). The CDR3 extends over 15 amino acids. Trimming left V 0 bases short and J 4 bases short, with 11 bases between. The germline CDR1 and CDR2 sequences are SGHKS and YYEKEE (reference sequence). CDR3 in amino acids: CASSLVAGPYNEQFF. Here the CDR3 DNA reads TGTGCCAGCAGCTTGGTGGCGGGCCCTTACAATGAGCAGTTCTTC.

The J gene is TRBJ1-5, the V gene TRBV6-6; D possibly corresponds to TRBD1 (6 bases). CDR3 length equals 16 residues. In germline, CDR1 is MNHNY, CDR2 SVGAGI (reference sequence). The V and J ends lost 4 bases and 0 bases respectively, with 13 bases between them. The CDR3, as DNA: TGTGCCAGCAGTTCAACAGGGTCCGATAGCAATCAGCCCCAGCATTTT. Residues: CASSSTGSDSNQPQHF.